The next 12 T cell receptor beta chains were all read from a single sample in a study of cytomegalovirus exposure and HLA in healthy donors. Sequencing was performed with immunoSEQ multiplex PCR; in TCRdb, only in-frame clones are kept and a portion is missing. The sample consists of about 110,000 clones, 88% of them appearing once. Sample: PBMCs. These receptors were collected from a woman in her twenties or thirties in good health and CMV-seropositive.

The CDR3 nucleotides read TGTGCCAGCTCAAGGGGACAGGGGCTCTACGAGCAGTACTTC. It codes for CASSRGQGLYEQYF. The V call is TRBV18, the J call TRBJ2-7; 10 nucleotides align to TRBD1. This CDR3 contains 14 residues. The V gene end was trimmed by 5 bases and the J gene end by 3 bases; junction bases not matched to a gene: 4. CDR1 and CDR2 (germline): KGHSH, LQKENI.

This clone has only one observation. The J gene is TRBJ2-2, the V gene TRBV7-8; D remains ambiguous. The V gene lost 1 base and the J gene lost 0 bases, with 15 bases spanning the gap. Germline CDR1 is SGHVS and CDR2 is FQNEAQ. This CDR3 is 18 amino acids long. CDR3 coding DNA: TGTGCCAGCAGCTTAGGAACTATAGGATTGGCGAACACCGGGGAGCTGTTTTTT. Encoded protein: CASSLGTIGLANTGELFF.

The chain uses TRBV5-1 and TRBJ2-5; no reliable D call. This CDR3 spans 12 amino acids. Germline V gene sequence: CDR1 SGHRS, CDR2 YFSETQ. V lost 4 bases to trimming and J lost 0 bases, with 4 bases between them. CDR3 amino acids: CASSPNQETQYF. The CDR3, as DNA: TGCGCCAGCAGCCCAAACCAAGAGACCCAGTACTTC.

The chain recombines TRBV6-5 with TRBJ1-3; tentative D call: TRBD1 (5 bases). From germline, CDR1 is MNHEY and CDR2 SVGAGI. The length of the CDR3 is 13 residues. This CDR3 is CADIGGAGNTIYF. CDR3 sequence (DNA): TGTGCTGACATTGGGGGGGCTGGAAACACCATATATTTT.

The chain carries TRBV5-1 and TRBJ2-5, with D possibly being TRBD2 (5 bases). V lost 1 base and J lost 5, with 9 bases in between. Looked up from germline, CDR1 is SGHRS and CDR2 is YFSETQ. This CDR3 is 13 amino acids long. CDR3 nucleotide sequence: TGCGCCAGCAGCTTGATAACGGGGGAGACCCAGTACTTC. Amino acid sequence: CASSLITGETQYF.

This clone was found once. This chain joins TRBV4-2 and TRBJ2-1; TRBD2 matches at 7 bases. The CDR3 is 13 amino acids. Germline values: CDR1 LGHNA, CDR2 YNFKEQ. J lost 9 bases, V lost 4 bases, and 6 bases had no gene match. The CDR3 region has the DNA TGTGCCAGCAGCCCTCAGGGCGGGGGTGAGCAGTTCTTC. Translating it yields CASSPQGGGEQFF.

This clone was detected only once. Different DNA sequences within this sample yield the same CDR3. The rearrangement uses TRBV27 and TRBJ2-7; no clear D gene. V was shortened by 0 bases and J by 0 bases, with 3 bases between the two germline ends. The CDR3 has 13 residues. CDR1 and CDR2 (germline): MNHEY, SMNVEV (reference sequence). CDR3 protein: CASSLSASYEQYF. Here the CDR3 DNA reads TGTGCCAGCAGTTTATCGGCCTCCTACGAGCAGTACTTC.

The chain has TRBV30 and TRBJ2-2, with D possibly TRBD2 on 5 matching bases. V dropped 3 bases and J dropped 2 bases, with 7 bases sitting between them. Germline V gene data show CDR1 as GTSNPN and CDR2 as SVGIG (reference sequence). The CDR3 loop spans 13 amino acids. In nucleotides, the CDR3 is TGTGCCTGGAGGGGGAGTAACACCGGGGAGCTGTTTTTT. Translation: CAWRGSNTGELFF.

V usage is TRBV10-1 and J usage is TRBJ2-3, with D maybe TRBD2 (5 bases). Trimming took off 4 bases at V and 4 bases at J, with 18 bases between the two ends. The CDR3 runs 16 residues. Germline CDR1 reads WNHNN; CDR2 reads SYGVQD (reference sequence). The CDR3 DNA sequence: TGCGCCAGCAGTGGCCGAAATGGAAGCGGTCCAGATACGCAGTATTTT. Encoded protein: CASSGRNGSGPDTQYF.

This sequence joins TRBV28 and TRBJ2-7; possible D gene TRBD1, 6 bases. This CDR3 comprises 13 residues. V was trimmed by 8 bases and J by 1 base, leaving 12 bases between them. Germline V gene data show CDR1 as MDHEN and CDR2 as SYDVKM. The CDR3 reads CASGRTESYEQYF. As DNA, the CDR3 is TGTGCCAGCGGGCGGACAGAATCCTACGAGCAGTACTTC.

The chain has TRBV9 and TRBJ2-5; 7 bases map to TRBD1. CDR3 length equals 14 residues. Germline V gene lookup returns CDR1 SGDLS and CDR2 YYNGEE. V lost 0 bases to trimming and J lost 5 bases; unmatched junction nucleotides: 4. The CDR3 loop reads CASSVDRGGETQYF. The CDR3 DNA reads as TGTGCCAGCAGCGTAGACAGGGGCGGGGAGACCCAGTACTTC.

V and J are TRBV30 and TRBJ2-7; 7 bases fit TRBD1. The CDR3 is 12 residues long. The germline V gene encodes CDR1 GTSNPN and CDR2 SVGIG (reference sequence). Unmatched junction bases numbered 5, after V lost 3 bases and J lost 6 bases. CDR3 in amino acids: CAWSEGQVEQYF. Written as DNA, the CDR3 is TGTGCCTGGAGCGAAGGACAGGTCGAGCAGTACTTC.